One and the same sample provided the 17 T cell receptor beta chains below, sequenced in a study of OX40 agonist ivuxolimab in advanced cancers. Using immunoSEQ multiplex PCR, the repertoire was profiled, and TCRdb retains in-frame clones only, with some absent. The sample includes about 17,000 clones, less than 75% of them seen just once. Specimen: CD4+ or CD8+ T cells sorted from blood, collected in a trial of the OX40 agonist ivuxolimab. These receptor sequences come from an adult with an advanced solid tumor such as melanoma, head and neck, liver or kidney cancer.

As DNA, the CDR3 is TGTGCCAGCAGTGACTACTCGAGTAGCGGGGTTAACACCGGGGAGCTGTTTTTT. Its protein is CASSDYSSSGVNTGELFF. This chain uses TRBV6-4 with TRBJ2-2, with 8 bases fitting TRBD2. V was clipped by 1 base and J by 2 bases; unmatched bases: 9. The CDR3 sequence is 18 residues long. Germline V gives CDR1 MRHNA, CDR2 SNTAGT.

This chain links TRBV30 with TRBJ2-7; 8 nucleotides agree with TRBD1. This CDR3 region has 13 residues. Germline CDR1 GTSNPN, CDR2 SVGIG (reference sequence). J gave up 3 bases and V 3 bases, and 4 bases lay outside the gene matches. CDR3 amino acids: CAWSGTGRYEQYF. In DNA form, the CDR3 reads TGTGCCTGGAGCGGGACAGGACGCTACGAGCAGTACTTC.

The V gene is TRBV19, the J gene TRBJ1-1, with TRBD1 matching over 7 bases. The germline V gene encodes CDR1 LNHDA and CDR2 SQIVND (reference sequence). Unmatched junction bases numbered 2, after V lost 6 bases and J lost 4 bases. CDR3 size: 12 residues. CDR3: CASRTGRTEAFF. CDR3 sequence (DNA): TGTGCCAGTAGGACAGGGCGCACTGAAGCTTTCTTT.

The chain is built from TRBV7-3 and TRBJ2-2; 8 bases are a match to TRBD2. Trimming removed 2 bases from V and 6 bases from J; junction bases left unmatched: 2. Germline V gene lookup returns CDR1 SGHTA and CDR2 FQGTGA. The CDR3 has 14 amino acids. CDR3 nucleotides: TGTGCCAGCAGCTTACCAGCGGGAGCCGGGGAGCTGTTTTTT. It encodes CASSLPAGAGELFF.

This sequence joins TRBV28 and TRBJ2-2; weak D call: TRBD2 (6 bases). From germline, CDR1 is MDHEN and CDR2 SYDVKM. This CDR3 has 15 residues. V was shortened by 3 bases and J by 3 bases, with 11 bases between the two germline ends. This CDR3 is CASSFGTQDTGELFF. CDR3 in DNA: TGTGCCAGCAGTTTTGGGACTCAGGACACCGGGGAGCTGTTTTTT.

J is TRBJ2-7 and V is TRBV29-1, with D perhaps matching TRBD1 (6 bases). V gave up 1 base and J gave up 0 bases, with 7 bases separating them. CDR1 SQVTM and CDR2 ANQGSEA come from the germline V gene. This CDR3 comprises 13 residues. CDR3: CSVEGDNSYEQYF. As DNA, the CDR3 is TGCAGCGTTGAAGGGGACAACTCCTACGAGCAGTACTTC.

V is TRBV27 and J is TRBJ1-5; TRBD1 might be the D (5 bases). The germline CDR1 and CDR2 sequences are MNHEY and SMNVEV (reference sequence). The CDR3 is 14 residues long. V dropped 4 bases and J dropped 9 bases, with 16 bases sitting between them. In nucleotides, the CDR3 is TGTGCCAGCAGTTCCTCCGGGACGCACCTGCCCCAGCATTTT. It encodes CASSSSGTHLPQHF.

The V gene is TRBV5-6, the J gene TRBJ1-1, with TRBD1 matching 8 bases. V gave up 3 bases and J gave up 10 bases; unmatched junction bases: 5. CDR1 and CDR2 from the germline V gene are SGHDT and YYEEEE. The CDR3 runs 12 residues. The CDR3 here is CASSWQGARAFF. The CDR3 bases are TGTGCCAGCAGCTGGCAGGGGGCACGAGCTTTCTTT.

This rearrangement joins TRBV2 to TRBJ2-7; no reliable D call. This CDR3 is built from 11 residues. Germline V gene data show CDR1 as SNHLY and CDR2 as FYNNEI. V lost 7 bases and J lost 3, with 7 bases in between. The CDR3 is CASISSYEQYF. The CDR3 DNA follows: TGTGCCAGCATTTCCAGCTACGAGCAGTACTTC.

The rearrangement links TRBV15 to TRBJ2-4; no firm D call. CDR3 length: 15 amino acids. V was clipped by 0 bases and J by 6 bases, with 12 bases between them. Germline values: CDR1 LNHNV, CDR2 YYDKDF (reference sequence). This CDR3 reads CATSREADAANIQYF. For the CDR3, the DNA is TGTGCCACCAGCAGAGAGGCAGATGCTGCAAACATTCAGTACTTC.

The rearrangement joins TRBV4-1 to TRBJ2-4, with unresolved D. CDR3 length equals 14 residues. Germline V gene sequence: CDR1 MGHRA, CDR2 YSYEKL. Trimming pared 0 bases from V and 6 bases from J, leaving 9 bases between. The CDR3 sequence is CASSQESRGNIQYF. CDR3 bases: TGCGCCAGCAGCCAAGAGTCCCGTGGAAACATTCAGTACTTC.

CDR3 in DNA: TGTGCCAGCAGCTTCCGCACAGATACGCAGTATTTT. Translating it yields CASSFRTDTQYF. The chain links TRBV7-9 to TRBJ2-3, with D unresolved. Germline V gives CDR1 SEHNR, CDR2 FQNEAQ (reference sequence). Trimming pared 3 bases from V and 1 base from J, leaving 2 bases between. There are 12 residues in the CDR3. The full variable domain, its missing parts supplied by reference TRBV7-9 and TRBJ2-3, is DTGVSQNPRHKITKRGQNVTFRCDPISEHNRLYWYRQTLGQGPEFLTYFQNEAQLEKSRLLSDRFSAERPKGSFSTLEIQRTEQGDSAMYLCASSFRTDTQYFGPGTRLTVL.

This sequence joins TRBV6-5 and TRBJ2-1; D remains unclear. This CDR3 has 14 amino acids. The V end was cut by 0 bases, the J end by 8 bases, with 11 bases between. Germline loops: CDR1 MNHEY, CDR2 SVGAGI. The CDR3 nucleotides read TGTGCCAGCAGTTACTCTGGGGAAGTAGATGAGCAGTTCTTC. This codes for CASSYSGEVDEQFF.

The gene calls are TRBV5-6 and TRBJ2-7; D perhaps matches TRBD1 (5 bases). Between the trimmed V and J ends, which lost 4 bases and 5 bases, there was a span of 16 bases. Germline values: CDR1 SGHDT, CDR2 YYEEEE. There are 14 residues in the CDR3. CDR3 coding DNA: TGTGCCAGCAGCCAGGGTGCCGTCTCGCACGAGCAGTACTTC. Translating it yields CASSQGAVSHEQYF.

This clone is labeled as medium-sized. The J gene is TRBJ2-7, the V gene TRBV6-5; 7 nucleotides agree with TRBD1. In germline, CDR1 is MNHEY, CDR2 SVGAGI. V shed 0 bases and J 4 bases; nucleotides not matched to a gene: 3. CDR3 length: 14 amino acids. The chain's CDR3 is CASSYSGTDYEQYF. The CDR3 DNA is TGTGCCAGCAGTTACTCTGGGACAGATTACGAGCAGTACTTC.

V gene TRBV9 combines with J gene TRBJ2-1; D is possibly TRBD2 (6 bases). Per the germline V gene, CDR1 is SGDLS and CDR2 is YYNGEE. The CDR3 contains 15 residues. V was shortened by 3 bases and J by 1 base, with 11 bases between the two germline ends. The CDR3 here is CASSASGVSYNEQFF. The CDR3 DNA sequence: TGTGCCAGCAGCGCATCGGGGGTATCCTACAATGAGCAGTTCTTC.

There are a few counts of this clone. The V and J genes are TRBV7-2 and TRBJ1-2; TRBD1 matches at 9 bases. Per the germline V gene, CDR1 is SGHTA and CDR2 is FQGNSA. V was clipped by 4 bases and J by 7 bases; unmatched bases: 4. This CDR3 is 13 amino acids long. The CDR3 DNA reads TGTGCCAGCAGCTCGGACAGGGGTGGTGGCTACACCTTC. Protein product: CASSSDRGGGYTF.